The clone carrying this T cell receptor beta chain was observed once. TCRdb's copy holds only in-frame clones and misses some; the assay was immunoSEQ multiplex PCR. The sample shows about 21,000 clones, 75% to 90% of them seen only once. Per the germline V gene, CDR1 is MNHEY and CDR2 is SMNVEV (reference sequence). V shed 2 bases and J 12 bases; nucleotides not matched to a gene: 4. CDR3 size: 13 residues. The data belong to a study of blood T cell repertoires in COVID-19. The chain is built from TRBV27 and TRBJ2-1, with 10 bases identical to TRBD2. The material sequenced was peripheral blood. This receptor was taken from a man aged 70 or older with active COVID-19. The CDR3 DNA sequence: TGTGCCAGCAGTTTAGGGGAGCGGGGGGGGCAGTTCTTC. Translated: CASSLGERGGQFF.